This T cell receptor (beta chain) originates from a study of T-cell reconstitution after alpha-beta-depleted transplantation in children. Study-level results: Some patients' high day-60 TCRbeta diversity was traced to surviving recipient T cells and thymic progenitors. At one year after transplant, newly produced T cells mostly accounted for T-cell counts and diversity.

Unique molecular identifiers were incorporated when the TCRbeta library was constructed. One entry per CDR3 protein, called by TCRdb with MiXCR from the PCR reads. Of about 590,000 distinct CDR3 sequences in the sample, 13% were seen once. Between the trimmed V and J ends, which lost 3 bases and 5 bases, there was a span of 6 bases. The germline V gene encodes CDR1 SQVTM and CDR2 ANQGSEA. The CDR3 runs to 11 residues. Turning to this clonotype: Its antigen is unknown.

The sequence came from a male patient younger than 18 who had a stem cell transplant for acute myeloid leukemia, so the T cells may come from the graft donor. Sequenced material: PBMCs, mostly from graft donor cells, taken 360 days after TCRalphabeta/CD19-depleted stem cell transplant. The chain is built from TRBV29-1 and TRBJ2-3, with D unresolved. CDR3 bases: TGCAGCGTTGATTCGGGAGATACGCAGTATTTT. Translating it yields CSVDSGDTQYF.